The 5 T cell receptor beta chains listed next were all sequenced from one sample in a study of T cells in Graves' hyperthyroidism and ophthalmopathy. The investigators amplified TCR beta CDR3 regions from RNA transcripts. The TCR CDR3 first-round RT-PCR relied on the HTBI primer set. Each CDR3 protein gets one entry after TCRdb re-called the multiplex PCR reads with MiXCR. The data show 620,000 or so distinct CDR3 sequences, approximately 14% seen once. Sequenced material: blood. The receptors stem from a woman in her forties or fifties with Graves' ophthalmopathy.

Here the CDR3 DNA reads TGTGCCAGCAGCTTAAGGACTAGCGGGAGTAGGGTCCATGAGCAGTTCTTC. Protein: CASSLRTSGSRVHEQFF. This chain joins TRBV7-8 and TRBJ2-1; 13 bases agree with TRBD2. Germline V gives CDR1 SGHVS, CDR2 FQNEAQ. The CDR3 loop spans 17 amino acids. Germline trimming cut 2 bases from V and 8 bases from J; bases unmatched to any gene: 9.

This clonotype was seen repeatedly, ten times or more. The junction departs from germline at one end; a sequencing error may be responsible. The chain combines TRBV20-1 with TRBJ2-7; D unclear. Germline CDR1 reads DFQATT; CDR2 reads SNEGSKA (reference sequence). The CDR3 runs to 15 residues. CDR3 bases: TGCAGTGCTAGAGTCCCAGGTCTCCCCTCCCACGAGCAGTACTTC. Protein: CSARVPGLPSHEQYF.

This clonotype has a count of ten or more. V usage is TRBV7-2 and J usage is TRBJ1-6, with a tentative D call TRBD1 (6 bases). Germline CDR1 reads SGHTA; CDR2 reads FQGNSA. CDR3 length: 11 residues. Trimming shortened V by 1 base and J by 15 bases, and 7 bases separated the two germline ends. CDR3 residues: CASSLEGVLHF. The CDR3 nucleotides read TGTGCCAGCAGCTTAGAGGGGGTCCTCCACTTT.

This clonotype was seen ten or more times. The chain recombines TRBV6-6 with TRBJ2-7; possible D gene TRBD2, 7 bases. This CDR3 has 14 amino acids. The germline V and J ends were trimmed by 2 bases and 6 bases, with 14 bases remaining between them. Germline CDR1 is MNHNY and CDR2 is SVGAGI (reference sequence). The CDR3 loop reads CASSYTDRGGEQYF. The CDR3 DNA is TGTGCCAGCAGTTACACCGATAGGGGGGGCGAGCAGTACTTC.

This clonotype occurred many times. The chain employs TRBV6-1 and TRBJ1-5; D not certain. Germline loops: CDR1 MNHNS, CDR2 SASEGT. The CDR3 totals 16 residues. Trimming took 2 bases from V and 2 from J, leaving 13 bases between them. The CDR3 protein is CASSEYVGVGNQPQHF. The DNA of the CDR3 is TGTGCCAGCAGTGAATATGTGGGTGTTGGCAATCAGCCCCAGCATTTT.